This T cell receptor beta chain was sequenced for a study of T cells in localized non-small cell lung cancer. CDR1 is ENHRY and CDR2 is SYGVKD in the germline V gene. With 3 bases clipped from V and 4 bases from J, the junction kept 8 bases outside the gene matches. There are 16 residues in the CDR3. Libraries were prepared by immunoSEQ multiplex PCR; TCRdb keeps only in-frame clonotypes and omits some of them. The sample lists under 35,000 clones, over 80% occurring once. This sequence was found in a woman aged 40-75 years with stage III lung adenocarcinoma. The sequencing used peripheral blood mononuclear cells, collected before any cancer treatment. The rearrangement joins TRBV10-3 to TRBJ2-1; 8 bases agree with TRBD2. The CDR3 reads CAISEPPGLDYNEQFF. Here the CDR3 DNA reads TGTGCCATCAGTGAACCACCGGGACTAGATTACAATGAGCAGTTCTTC.